This T cell receptor beta chain emerged from a study of T-cell reconstitution after alpha-beta-depleted transplantation in children (dated by TCRdb to about 2016). With regard to the full study: Using TCR repertoire profiling, the study quantitatively followed how T-cell immune reconstitution unfolded in children after TCRalphabeta/CD19-depleted allogeneic hematopoietic cell transplantation.

The cysteine opens and the phenylalanine closes a CDR3 of 15 amino acids. The DNA shown is the 45-base CDR3, in frame from base 1. Trimmed from V: 3 bases; trimmed from J: 7 bases; junction bases lacking a gene match: 11. CDR1 is given as SGHAT and CDR2 as FQDESV, both from the germline V gene (reference sequence). The sample holds many counts of this clonotype. Its antigen is still unknown. One base away there is no much larger clone; base qualities are not given. Preparation of the library involved PCR. Data came from an Illumina HiSeq 2500. TCR libraries were prepared with molecular barcoding, using unique molecular identifiers to normalize TCRbeta repertoire quantification. The public sequencing data were trimmed at Q25 with fastp and processed into clonotypes with MiXCR by TCRdb, which kept only in-frame beta chains. Here each entry gathers all rows of one CDR3 protein and keeps the most common genes and DNA. The sample contains roughly 100,000 distinct CDR3 sequences, roughly 8.8% of them found a single time. The biggest ten clones account for 6.9% of the sample.

The starting material was PBMCs from the stem cell graft donor, obtained from the stem cell graft. The chain is made from TRBV11-1 and TRBJ2-7, with TRBD2 matching 8 junction bases. This receptor was taken from a human donor who donated a stem cell graft to a child with congenital amegakaryocytic thrombocytopenia. The CDR3 corresponds to CASSFAGLVVGEQYF. The DNA is TGTGCCAGCAGCTTTGCGGGACTAGTCGTCGGTGAGCAGTACTTC. The CDR3 plus the reference TRBV11-1 and TRBJ2-7 genes for the other parts give the full variable domain: EAEVAQSPRYKITEKSQAVAFWCDPISGHATLYWYRQILGQGPELLVQFQDESVVDDSQLPKDRFSAERLKGVDSTLKIQPAELGDSAMYLCASSFAGLVVGEQYFGPGTRLTVT.